The 8 T cell receptor beta chains in this list originate from one sample, sequenced in a study of T cells in Graves' hyperthyroidism and ophthalmopathy. Researchers amplified the TCR beta CDR3 regions from RNA transcripts. The HTBI set primed first-round TCR CDR3 RT-PCR. Each CDR3 protein is one row after TCRdb ran MiXCR on the multiplex PCR reads. The repertoire holds 340,000 or so distinct CDR3 sequences, with roughly a fifth as singletons. The sample was blood. The receptors come from a woman aged 45-60 years with Graves' hyperthyroidism.

V gene TRBV6-5 combines with J gene TRBJ1-2; D may be TRBD1 (6 bases). The V gene lost 2 bases and the J gene lost 6 bases, with 7 bases spanning the gap. The CDR3 is made up of 12 amino acids. CDR1 MNHEY and CDR2 SVGAGI come from the germline V gene. The CDR3 bases are TGTGCCAGCAGTTACGAGGGGGATGGCTACACCTTC. Translated, it gives CASSYEGDGYTF.

This clonotype was counted at least ten times. V usage is TRBV27 and J usage is TRBJ1-1; TRBD1 agrees at 8 bases. Germline CDR1 and CDR2: MNHEY and SMNVEV (reference sequence). The J segment lost 1 base and the V segment lost 5 bases, leaving 9 bases of the junction unmatched. The CDR3 runs to 16 residues. The CDR3 bases are TGTGCCAGCAGTCTAGACCGCGGACAGGGGAACACTGAAGCTTTCTTT. Amino acids: CASSLDRGQGNTEAFF.

This clonotype was seen repeatedly, ten times or more. The chain links TRBV20-1 to TRBJ2-7; the match to TRBD1 covers 9 bases. Germline CDR1 DFQATT, CDR2 SNEGSKA (reference sequence). This CDR3 contains 14 residues. The junction had 7 bases not matched to a gene; V was cut back by 3 bases and J by 4 bases. In DNA form, the CDR3 reads TGCAGTGCTAGGGGGACAGGGATAGGTTACGAGCAGTACTTC. It translates to CSARGTGIGYEQYF.

This clonotype has at least ten counts. The chain uses TRBV13 and TRBJ1-2; maybe TRBD1 (6 bases). CDR1 is PRHDT and CDR2 is FYEKMQ in the germline V gene (reference sequence). CDR3 length: 13 residues. Trimming removed 5 bases at V and 2 bases at J, with 9 bases between. The DNA of the CDR3 is TGTGCCAGCAGCACCGGGACAAACTATGGCTACACCTTC. Its translation: CASSTGTNYGYTF. Complete variable domain (other parts from reference TRBV13 and TRBJ1-2): AAGVIQSPRHLIKEKRETATLKCYPIPRHDTVYWYQQGPGQDPQFLISFYEKMQSDKGSIPDRFSAQQFSDYHSELNMSSLELGDSALYFCASSTGTNYGYTFGSGTRLTVV.

This chain links TRBV7-8 with TRBJ2-5, with a possible D match to TRBD1 (6 bases). Germline V gives CDR1 SGHVS, CDR2 FQNEAQ. The V end was cut by 0 bases, the J end by 4 bases, with 12 bases between. The CDR3 loop spans 15 amino acids. This chain's CDR3 is CASSLALRGRETQYF. The CDR3 DNA sequence: TGTGCCAGCAGCTTAGCGCTAAGGGGGAGAGAGACCCAGTACTTC.

The rearrangement joins TRBV12-5 to TRBJ2-3; D is undetermined. CDR3 length: 16 residues. Looked up from germline, CDR1 is LGHNT and CDR2 is FRNRAP. V dropped 8 bases and J dropped 6 bases, with 24 bases sitting between them. The CDR3 DNA is TGTGCTAGTCGCAACCGGAACGGTAAAAAAAAGGATACGCAGTATTTT. Its translation is CASRNRNGKKKDTQYF.

This clonotype was detected many times. Here the CDR3 reads CASSHGQINTEAFF. The CDR3 coding sequence is TGTGCCAGCAGCCATGGACAGATCAACACTGAAGCTTTCTTT. The V and J genes are TRBV3-1 and TRBJ1-1, with D tentatively TRBD1 (6 bases). The CDR3 has 14 amino acids. The germline V gene encodes CDR1 LGHDT and CDR2 YNNKEL (reference sequence). The V end lost 3 bases, the J end lost 2 bases, and 10 bases lay between the germline ends.

Many counts were recorded for this clonotype. This chain joins TRBV3-1 and TRBJ2-2, with TRBD2 as a possible D gene (6 bases). V shed 1 base and J shed 0 bases, with 9 bases lying between them. The length of the CDR3 is 16 residues. Germline CDR1 and CDR2: LGHDT and YNNKEL (reference sequence). This CDR3 reads CASSQGGLANTGELFF. The CDR3 DNA reads as TGTGCCAGCAGCCAAGGGGGACTCGCGAACACCGGGGAGCTGTTTTTT. Supplemented by reference TRBV3-1 and TRBJ2-2, the full variable domain reads DTAVSQTPKYLVTQMGNDKSIKCEQNLGHDTMYWYKQDSKKFLKIMFSYNNKELIINETVPNRFSPKSPDKAHLNLHINSLELGDSAVYFCASSQGGLANTGELFFGEGSRLTVL.